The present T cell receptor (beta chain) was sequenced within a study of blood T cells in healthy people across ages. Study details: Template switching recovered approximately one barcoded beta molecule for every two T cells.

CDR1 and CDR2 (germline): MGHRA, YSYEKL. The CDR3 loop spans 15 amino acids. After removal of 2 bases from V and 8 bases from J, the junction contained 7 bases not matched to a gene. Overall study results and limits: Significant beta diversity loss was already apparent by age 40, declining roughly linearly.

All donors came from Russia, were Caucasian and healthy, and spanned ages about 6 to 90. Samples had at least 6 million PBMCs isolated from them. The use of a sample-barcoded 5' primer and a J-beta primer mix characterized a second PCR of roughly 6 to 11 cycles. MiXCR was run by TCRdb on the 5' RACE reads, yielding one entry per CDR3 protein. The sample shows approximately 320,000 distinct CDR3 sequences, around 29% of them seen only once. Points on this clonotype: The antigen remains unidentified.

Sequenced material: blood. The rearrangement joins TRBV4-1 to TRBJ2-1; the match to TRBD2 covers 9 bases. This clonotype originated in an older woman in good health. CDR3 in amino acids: CASSQRNSGSDEQFF. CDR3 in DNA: TGCGCCAGCAGCCAACGGAATAGCGGGAGTGATGAGCAGTTCTTC.